This record covers a single TCR beta chain. Its antigen is undetermined. The source of the sample is a study of OX40 agonist ivuxolimab in advanced cancers. Study-level information: A male proportion of over 75% was recorded, with mean age roughly 60 years and range roughly 20 to 85. Previous treatment with anti-PD-1, anti-PD-L1 or anti-CTLA-4 therapy was allowed; over 35% had received some. Study-wide results and caveats: Clonal expansion from baseline to week 6 occurred in both CD4+ and CD8+ T cells.

Germline assignment: CDR1 MDHEN and CDR2 SYDVKM. The CDR3 has 13 residues. V shed 4 bases, J shed 8 bases, and the junction held 6 bases outside the gene matches. Profiled with immunoSEQ multiplex PCR; TCRdb holds only in-frame clones, not every one. The sample lists 100,000 to 120,000 clones, roughly nine tenths occurring once. The receptor was isolated from an adult with an advanced solid tumor such as melanoma, head and neck, liver or kidney cancer. The J gene is TRBJ1-2, the V gene TRBV28; 8 bases fit TRBD1. Specimen: CD4+ or CD8+ T cells sorted from blood, collected in a trial of the OX40 agonist ivuxolimab. The CDR3 reads CASSYQGAFGYTF. Written as DNA, the CDR3 is TGTGCCAGCAGTTACCAGGGGGCATTCGGCTACACCTTC.